This T cell receptor beta chain was obtained from a study of type 1 regulatory T cells. Across the study: An in vitro protocol generated T-allo10, a Tr1-enriched, alloantigen-specific CD4 T cell product.

With regard to this clonotype: Antigen specificity is unknown.

The germline CDR1 and CDR2 sequences are KGHSH and LQKENI. The ends lost 3 bases at V and 4 bases at J; junction bases unmatched: 17. The CDR3 extends over 20 amino acids. The graft donor-derived T-allo10 cells reportedly recognize host alloantigens, are anergic, and suppress alloantigen-specifically. Each CDR3 protein gets one entry after TCRdb re-called the reads with MiXCR. The repertoire holds about 74,000 distinct CDR3 sequences, with around 60% as singletons. This rearrangement joins TRBV18 to TRBJ2-2, with TRBD2 identical over 10 bases. The sequence derives from a human donor in good health. The specimen sequenced was cultured T cells, either the whole culture or a sorted T cell fraction (not recorded which). Sample subset: Tr1-enriched cell product generated in vitro against host alloantigens. CDR3 nucleotides: TGTGCCAGCTCACCCCGCACCGGACTAGCGGCGATTCGTGGCACCGGGGAGCTGTTTTTT. It specifies CASSPRTGLAAIRGTGELFF.